The TCR beta chain under discussion was sequenced for a study of patients and donors after allogeneic stem cell transplantation (dated by TCRdb to between 2020 and 2021). Library preparation used RT-PCR. The sample was run on a NextSeq 550. TCRdb itself trimmed the public reads at Q25 with fastp, ran MiXCR and retained productive beta chains. Rows merge per CDR3 protein into single entries with the most common DNA and genes. The sample data list about a million distinct CDR3 sequences, and roughly 17% of these were observed just once. The ten most abundant clones make up 5% to 7.5% of the sample. V is cut by 4 bases and J by 1 base, and the space between the germline ends is 8 bases. Spanning cysteine to phenylalanine, the CDR3 consists of 14 amino acids. Solely the CDR3 DNA is kept, with 42 bases framed from the first base. Looking up the germline V gene yields CDR1 KGHDR and CDR2 SFDVKD. This clonotype occurred a few times. Its antigen has not been determined. Per-base qualities were not stored, and no clone one base away is much larger.

This receptor was obtained from a human donor who was either an allogeneic HSCT recipient or a stem cell or donor lymphocyte infusion donor (not recorded which). It is not recorded whose cells these are; they may come from a transplant donor. The rearranged chain carries TRBV24-1 and TRBJ2-3; the D region is possibly TRBD1 or TRBD2, each matching across 5 bases. The sequenced sample consisted of blood, either unsorted or a sorted T cell fraction (not recorded which). The CDR3 amino acid sequence is: CATSESGRTDTQYF. The DNA sequence is given as TGTGCCACCAGTGAGTCGGGGCGCACAGATACGCAGTATTTT.